This T cell receptor (beta chain) was captured by sequencing in a study of blood T cell repertoires in COVID-19. Study summary: Italy, Spain and the United States were the sources of the convalescent and acute COVID-19 samples. PBMCs, B-cell-depleted T cells, or T cells were the source of the cDNA or gDNA that made up the material.

Per the study methods: Nucleated cell number was recorded as an estimate derived from reference gene primer amplification. The assay was immunoSEQ multiplex PCR, and TCRdb's table has in-frame clones only and misses some. The V and J calls and clone size come from that table; D and trimming were worked out from the DNA. There are 140,000 to 150,000 clones in the sample; about 88% occur only once, and approximately 2.5% lies in the top ten. The CDR3 length is 16 residues. V dropped 1 base and J dropped 4 bases, with 20 bases sitting between them. Germline V gives CDR1 GTSNPN, CDR2 SVGIG (reference sequence).

The specimen sequenced was peripheral blood. The gene calls are TRBV30 and TRBJ2-7; the D gene is possibly TRBD2 (6 bases). This clonotype was sampled from a human donor in a cohort sampled during active COVID-19. For the CDR3, the DNA is TGTGCCTGGAGTGGCTCCCCCGGGACTCTCAAATACGAGCAGTACTTC. This sequence encodes CAWSGSPGTLKYEQYF.